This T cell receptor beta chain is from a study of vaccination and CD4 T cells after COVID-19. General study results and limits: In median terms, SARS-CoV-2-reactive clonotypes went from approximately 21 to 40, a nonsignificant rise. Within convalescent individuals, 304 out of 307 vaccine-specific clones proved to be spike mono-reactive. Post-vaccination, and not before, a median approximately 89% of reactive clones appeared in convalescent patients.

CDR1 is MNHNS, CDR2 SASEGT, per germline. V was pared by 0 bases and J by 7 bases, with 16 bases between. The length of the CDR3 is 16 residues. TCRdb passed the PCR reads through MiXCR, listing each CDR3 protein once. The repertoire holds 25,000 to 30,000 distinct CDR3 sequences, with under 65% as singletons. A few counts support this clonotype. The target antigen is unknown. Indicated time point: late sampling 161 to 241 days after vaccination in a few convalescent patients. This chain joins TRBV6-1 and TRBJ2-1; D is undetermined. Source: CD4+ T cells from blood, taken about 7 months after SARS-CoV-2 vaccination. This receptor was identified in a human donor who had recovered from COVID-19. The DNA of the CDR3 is TGTGCCAGCAGTGAAGCGCTTCGTAGTAGCCCAAATGAGCAGTTCTTC. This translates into CASSEALRSSPNEQFF.